The rows below give T cell receptor beta chains drawn from one sample of a study of T-cell reconstitution after alpha-beta-depleted transplantation in children. One entry per CDR3 protein results from TCRdb running MiXCR on the PCR reads. Of around 600,000 distinct CDR3 sequences in the sample, about 10% were seen once. Sequencing was performed on PBMCs from the stem cell graft donor, taken from the stem cell graft. These receptors were obtained from a human donor who donated a stem cell graft to a child with acute myeloid leukemia. The CDR3 runs from the conserved cysteine through the conserved F or W. D genes are given only for firm matches. Size is omitted from some rows. Given values are once, few, many or a class for expanded clones.

d_gene	v_gene	j_gene	abundance	CDR3aa	CDR3nt
-	TRBV7-3	TRBJ1-4	-	CASSLTRGGTNEKLFF	TGTGCCAGCAGCTTAACGCGGGGGGGGACTAATGAAAAACTGTTTTTT
-	TRBV3-1	TRBJ2-4	few	CASSQEGARLTKNIQYF	TGTGCCAGCAGCCAAGAGGGAGCCAGGTTAACCAAAAACATTCAGTACTTC
-	TRBV5-6	TRBJ1-2	few	CASSLRLRGSYGYTF	TGTGCCAGCAGCTTGCGACTCAGGGGAAGTTACGGCTACACCTTC
TRBD2	TRBV12-3/TRBV12-4	TRBJ2-1	many	CASSWTSGYNEQFF	TGTGCCAGCAGTTGGACTAGCGGCTACAATGAGCAGTTCTTC
TRBD2	TRBV7-2	TRBJ2-1	many	CASSLGLAGSEQFF	TGTGCCAGCAGCTTAGGACTAGCGGGATCAGAGCAGTTCTTC
TRBD2	TRBV3-1	TRBJ2-2	-	CASCLPGLAGDTGELFF	TGTGCCAGCTGCCTGCCGGGACTAGCGGGAGACACCGGGGAGCTGTTTTTT
TRBD2	TRBV20-1	TRBJ2-7	-	CSASPGLAAYEQYF	TGCAGTGCTTCTCCGGGACTAGCGGCCTACGAGCAGTACTTC
TRBD2	TRBV19	TRBJ2-1	few	CASSLTSGPRNEQFF	TGTGCCAGTAGTCTGACTAGCGGGCCCAGGAATGAGCAGTTCTTC
-	TRBV12-3/TRBV12-4	TRBJ1-6	few	CASSLDRGWGPLHF	TGTGCCAGCAGTTTAGATAGGGGTTGGGGACCCCTCCACTTT
TRBD2	TRBV29-1	TRBJ2-1	many	CSAESGTNEYNEQFF	TGCAGCGCCGAGTCAGGGACTAACGAGTACAATGAGCAGTTCTTC
-	TRBV7-2	TRBJ2-7	few	CASSIGTPNEQYF	TGTGCCAGCAGTATCGGGACGCCCAACGAGCAGTACTTC
-	TRBV7-3	TRBJ1-6	-	CASSLSSAVTDSPLHF	TGTGCCAGCAGCTTATCTTCGGCAGTAACGGATTCACCCCTCCACTTT
TRBD1	TRBV28	TRBJ2-2	-	CASSSPAFGQGLVTGELFF	TGTGCCAGCAGTTCTCCCGCCTTCGGACAGGGGCTCGTCACCGGGGAGCTGTTTTTT
TRBD1	TRBV9	TRBJ2-5	few	CASSVARGPETQYF	TGTGCCAGCAGCGTAGCCAGGGGGCCAGAGACCCAGTACTTC
TRBD2	TRBV28	TRBJ2-1	-	CASSFVTSGRSSYNEQFF	TGTGCCAGCAGTTTTGTGACTAGCGGGAGGAGCTCCTACAATGAGCAGTTCTTC
-	TRBV20-1	TRBJ2-5	-	CSARLARMGLQETQYF	TGCAGTGCTAGGTTGGCGCGGATGGGCCTCCAAGAGACCCAGTACTTC
-	TRBV29-1	TRBJ1-6	-	CSVRRGDNSPLHF	TGCAGCGTTAGGAGAGGGGATAATTCACCCCTCCACTTT
TRBD1	TRBV30	TRBJ2-4	-	CAWSDLGQAAKNIQYF	TGTGCCTGGAGTGATCTGGGACAGGCGGCCAAAAACATTCAGTACTTC
-	TRBV7-3	TRBJ2-5	many	CASSLTPGLQETQYF	TGTGCCAGCAGCTTAACTCCAGGGCTCCAAGAGACCCAGTACTTC
TRBD1	TRBV7-2	TRBJ1-1	-	CASSLKGQPAEAFF	TGTGCCAGCAGCCTAAAGGGACAGCCCGCTGAAGCTTTCTTT
TRBD2	TRBV20-1	TRBJ2-1	-	CSARARTSGPNEQFF	TGCAGTGCTAGAGCTAGAACTAGCGGGCCAAATGAGCAGTTCTTC
-	TRBV4-2	TRBJ2-5	many	CASSQGGKETQYF	TGTGCCAGCAGCCAGGGTGGGAAAGAGACCCAGTACTTC
-	TRBV7-2	TRBJ1-2	many	CASSSPGHENYGYTF	TGTGCCAGCAGCTCGCCGGGACACGAAAACTATGGCTACACCTTC
TRBD2	TRBV20-1	TRBJ2-5	-	CSARLLAFQETQYF	TGCAGTGCTAGACTACTAGCGTTCCAAGAGACCCAGTACTTC
-	TRBV12-3/TRBV12-4	TRBJ1-4	few	CASSDPGLGREKLFF	TGTGCCAGCAGTGATCCGGGACTGGGACGCGAAAAACTGTTTTTT
-	TRBV20-1	TRBJ2-1	-	CSATPGVEQFF	TGCAGTGCTACCCCAGGTGTTGAGCAGTTCTTC
-	TRBV5-1	TRBJ2-1	many	CASSLMQRHSLSYNEQFF	TGCGCCAGCAGCCTCATGCAGAGACATTCCCTCTCCTACAATGAGCAGTTCTTC
TRBD2	TRBV6-2/TRBV6-3	TRBJ2-1	many	CASSTTSGGGRSYNEQFF	TGTGCCAGCAGCACCACTAGCGGGGGAGGGAGGTCCTACAATGAGCAGTTCTTC
-	TRBV20-1	TRBJ1-4	-	CSAPLAQWGEKLFF	TGCAGTGCTCCCCTAGCCCAATGGGGGGAAAAACTGTTTTTT
-	TRBV6-5	TRBJ2-2	-	CASSYFALGRIYTGELFF	TGTGCCAGCAGTTACTTCGCGTTGGGGCGAATATACACCGGGGAGCTGTTTTTT
TRBD2	TRBV7-2	TRBJ2-1	-	CASSPRGLAHLNEQFF	TGTGCCAGCAGCCCCCGGGGACTAGCTCATCTCAATGAGCAGTTCTTC
-	TRBV29-1	TRBJ2-1	-	CSVVADSGYNEQFF	TGCAGCGTTGTAGCTGATTCAGGCTACAATGAGCAGTTCTTC
TRBD2	TRBV29-1	TRBJ2-5	many	CSVEGLGLAGPSF	TGCAGCGTTGAAGGCCTCGGGCTAGCGGGACCCTCCTTC
-	TRBV20-1	TRBJ2-3	many	CSARHGSPDTDTQYF	TGCAGTGCTAGACACGGGAGCCCCGACACAGATACGCAGTATTTT
TRBD1	TRBV20-1	TRBJ2-1	few	CSALGPSGTGFYNEQFF	TGCAGTGCTCTCGGCCCCTCCGGGACAGGGTTTTACAATGAGCAGTTCTTC
TRBD2	TRBV20-1	TRBJ2-7	many	CSVISTSGYEQYF	TGCAGTGTGATTTCGACTAGCGGCTACGAGCAGTACTTC
-	TRBV10-3	TRBJ2-7	many	CAISDFPEEVYEQYF	TGTGCCATCAGTGATTTTCCCGAAGAAGTTTACGAGCAGTACTTC
-	TRBV7-6	TRBJ1-1	-	CASSPTWGGTEAFF	TGTGCCAGCAGCCCGACTTGGGGGGGAACTGAAGCTTTCTTT
-	TRBV20-1	TRBJ2-7	many	CSAMSRFDEQYF	TGCAGTGCTATGAGTAGGTTCGACGAGCAGTACTTC
-	TRBV20-1	TRBJ2-1	-	CSQSRPSYNEQFF	TGCAGTCAGAGCCGTCCCAGCTACAATGAGCAGTTCTTC
-	TRBV27	TRBJ2-1	-	CASSLANSGHEQFF	TGTGCCAGCAGTTTAGCTAACTCCGGCCATGAGCAGTTCTTC
TRBD1	TRBV20-1	TRBJ1-4	many	CSASDRVREKLFF	TGCAGTGCTAGTGACAGGGTACGGGAAAAACTGTTTTTT
TRBD2	TRBV20-1	TRBJ2-7	many	CSASGVRGGYEQYF	TGCAGTGCTAGTGGCGTGCGGGGGGGCTACGAGCAGTACTTC